The 20 T cell receptor beta chains below were found in one sample sequenced in a study of T cells in Graves' hyperthyroidism and ophthalmopathy (dated by TCRdb to about 2019). The library was built by means of multiplex PCR. The reads were generated on an Illumina HiSeq 2000. Amplification of TCR beta CDR3 regions was carried out from RNA transcripts. The TCR CDR3 was subjected to a first round of RT-PCR using the HTBI primer set and the Qiagen OneStep RT-PCR kit. TCRdb trimmed public reads at Q25 via fastp, called clones via MiXCR and kept in-frame beta chains. Each entry is one CDR3 protein sequence, shown with its most common DNA and genes. Within this sample are 500,000 to 550,000 distinct CDR3 sequences, with 15% to 20% of them counted one time only. Less than 55% of the sample is taken by the ten largest. The sample taken for sequencing was blood. Receptor source: a man aged 35 to 55 with Graves' ophthalmopathy.

This chain connects TRBV12-3 or TRBV12-4 to TRBJ1-5; D perhaps matches TRBD1 (5 bases). The length of the CDR3 is 18 residues. Trimming shortened V by 8 bases and J by 1 base, and 24 bases separated the two germline ends. The DNA of the CDR3 is TGTGCCAGCCTCCGAAGGTCTATGGGGGGTCCCAGCAATCAGCCCCAGCATTTT. Encoded protein: CASLRRSMGGPSNQPQHF.

This chain joins TRBV20-1 and TRBJ2-5, with 10 bases that match TRBD2. The CDR3 loop spans 16 amino acids. The V gene's germline CDR1 is DFQATT and CDR2 SNEGSKA (reference sequence). The J segment lost 2 bases and the V segment lost 3 bases, leaving 9 bases of the junction unmatched. The CDR3 protein is CSASPSGGAGQETQYF. The DNA for the CDR3 is TGCAGTGCTAGTCCCAGCGGGGGGGCGGGACAAGAGACCCAGTACTTC.

The gene calls are TRBV5-1 and TRBJ2-1; TRBD2 matches 10 bases. V lost 1 base, J lost 10 bases, and 8 bases stayed unmatched. CDR1 and CDR2 from the germline V gene are SGHRS and YFSETQ. The CDR3 extends over 15 amino acids. The CDR3 reads CASSLTLAGELEQFF. DNA of the CDR3: TGCGCCAGCAGCTTGACTCTAGCGGGAGAGTTGGAGCAGTTCTTC.

This clonotype has more than one count but fewer than ten. V gene TRBV5-1 combines with J gene TRBJ1-2; 8 positions agree with TRBD1. V lost 4 bases, J lost 9 bases, and 11 bases stayed unmatched. The germline CDR1 and CDR2 sequences are SGHRS and YFSETQ. CDR3 length: 14 amino acids. The DNA for the CDR3 is TGCGCCAGCAGCCATCGGGACAGGCCGCCGAGCTACACCTTC. Encoded protein: CASSHRDRPPSYTF.

This chain connects TRBV10-3 to TRBJ2-3, with 15 nucleotides matching TRBD2. V was clipped by 6 bases and J by 6 bases; unmatched bases: 7. Germline CDR1 is ENHRY and CDR2 is SYGVKD. The CDR3 runs 16 residues. The CDR3 is CAISGLAGGPPDTQYF. As DNA, the CDR3 is TGTGCCATCAGCGGACTAGCGGGGGGGCCACCCGATACGCAGTATTTT.

At least ten counts were recorded for this clonotype. V usage is TRBV20-1 and J usage is TRBJ2-7; D is possibly TRBD2 (5 bases). Trimming removed 3 bases from V and 3 bases from J, with 6 bases in between. Germline V lookup: CDR1 DFQATT, CDR2 SNEGSKA (reference sequence). This CDR3 region has 11 residues. CDR3 coding DNA: TGCAGTGCTAGTGAGGGCTACGAGCAGTACTTC. Protein product: CSASEGYEQYF.

The rearrangement joins TRBV9 to TRBJ2-7; 7 positions agree with TRBD1. This CDR3 comprises 15 residues. Per germline, CDR1 SGDLS and CDR2 YYNGEE. Unmatched junction bases numbered 10, after V lost 4 bases and J lost 3 bases. The CDR3 sequence is CASSRKTYRGYEQYF. The CDR3 coding sequence is TGTGCCAGCAGCCGGAAAACCTACAGGGGCTACGAGCAGTACTTC.

The chain carries TRBV20-1 and TRBJ2-7, with D uncertain. Germline lookup yields CDR1 DFQATT and CDR2 SNEGSKA (reference sequence). V was clipped by 6 bases and J by 2 bases, with 17 bases between them. The CDR3 runs 14 residues. For the CDR3, the DNA is TGCAGTGCCCCCTTGGCGACTGCCACCTACGAGCAGTACTTC. It encodes CSAPLATATYEQYF.

This clonotype was observed many times. The chain's CDR3 is CASSIRGHTEAFF. CDR3 bases: TGTGCCAGCAGTATCAGGGGGCACACTGAAGCTTTCTTT. The chain couples TRBV12-3 or TRBV12-4 to TRBJ1-1; 8 bases match TRBD1. Trimming took 5 bases from V and 3 from J; bases not matched to a gene: 2. CDR3 length: 13 amino acids.

The table lists this clonotype with a few counts. This rearrangement joins TRBV30 to TRBJ2-1, with TRBD1 as a possible D gene (6 bases). The CDR3 is 13 amino acids. Germline V lookup: CDR1 GTSNPN, CDR2 SVGIG (reference sequence). The germline V and J ends were trimmed by 0 bases and 14 bases, with 17 bases remaining between them. The CDR3 here is CAWSVESGSGEFF. The CDR3 bases are TGTGCCTGGAGTGTAGAGAGCGGCTCAGGGGAGTTCTTC.

The CDR3 here is CASSVGAGTANSPLHF. The CDR3 DNA follows: TGTGCCAGCAGCGTAGGAGCCGGGACAGCTAATTCACCCCTCCACTTT. The rearrangement uses TRBV9 and TRBJ1-6; 7 nucleotides line up with TRBD1. The ends lost 0 bases at V and 6 bases at J; junction bases unmatched: 6. The CDR3 spans 16 residues. The V gene's germline CDR1 is SGDLS and CDR2 YYNGEE.

The chain couples TRBV7-2 to TRBJ2-1; 14 bases fit TRBD2. V trimming: 5 bases; J trimming: 8 bases; junction bases outside the gene matches: 14. This CDR3 is built from 18 residues. Germline loops: CDR1 SGHTA, CDR2 FQGNSA. The CDR3 sequence: CASSPLPGTSGRGHEQFF. The CDR3 nucleotides are TGTGCCAGCAGCCCCCTCCCCGGGACTAGCGGGAGAGGGCATGAGCAGTTCTTC.

This chain uses TRBV6-1 with TRBJ1-4; a weak D match, TRBD1 (6 bases). Germline lookup yields CDR1 MNHNS and CDR2 SASEGT. The V end was cut by 7 bases, the J end by 8 bases, with 20 bases between. The CDR3 has 15 amino acids. The CDR3 here is CASTTLSRGREKLFF. CDR3 sequence (DNA): TGTGCCAGCACTACGCTCTCCAGGGGAAGGGAAAAACTGTTTTTT.

The chain has TRBV3-1 and TRBJ2-5; D call uncertain. Between the trimmed V and J ends, which lost 4 bases and 1 base, there was a span of 10 bases. The CDR3 runs to 14 residues. Germline V gives CDR1 LGHDT, CDR2 YNNKEL (reference sequence). Here the CDR3 reads CASSRDLVQETQYF. CDR3 sequence (DNA): TGTGCCAGCAGCCGTGATTTGGTCCAAGAGACCCAGTACTTC.

The chain is built from TRBV4-3 and TRBJ2-7; 10 bases line up with TRBD2. CDR3 length: 15 residues. CDR1 LGHNA and CDR2 YSLEER come from the germline V gene. The V and J ends lost 1 base and 3 bases, in that order; junction bases with no gene match: 3. This CDR3 is CASSQGTSGIYEQYF. In DNA, the CDR3 is TGCGCCAGCAGCCAAGGGACTAGCGGAATCTACGAGCAGTACTTC.

Remarks on this clonotype: One end of the junction does not line up with germline, which may come from a read error. The V gene is TRBV6-1, the J gene TRBJ1-6; D call uncertain. This CDR3 is built from 13 residues. Germline V CDR1 and CDR2: MNHNS, SASEGT. In DNA, the CDR3 is TGCGCCAGCAGTGAATACAGTGGTTCACCCCTCCACTTT. Translation gives CASSEYSGSPLHF.

This clonotype came up a few times. A much bigger clone sits one base away, suggesting this may be a read error. The V and J genes are TRBV3-1 and TRBJ1-2; possible D gene TRBD1, 5 bases. Trimming cost V 7 bases and J 3 bases, with 12 bases left between them. This CDR3 contains 13 residues. The germline V gene has CDR1 LGHDT and CDR2 YNNKEL (reference sequence). CDR3 coding DNA: TGTGCCAGCAACTTAGGAGGGGACTATGGCTACACCTTC. This sequence encodes CASNLGGDYGYTF.

A note on this clonotype: A read error may be the cause here, since a much bigger clone is one base away. This chain links TRBV11-2 with TRBJ2-1; the match to TRBD2 covers 13 bases. Germline values: CDR1 SGHAT, CDR2 FQNNGV. The CDR3 is 16 amino acids. The CDR3 DNA is TGTGCCACCAGCCCCCGGACTAGCGGGAGAGGGCATGAGCAGTTCTTC. Protein sequence: CATSPRTSGRGHEQFF.

This clonotype was counted between two and nine times. This chain connects TRBV6-1 to TRBJ2-7, with D hard to call. V shed 2 bases and J shed 3 bases, with 11 bases lying between them. Germline assignment: CDR1 MNHNS and CDR2 SASEGT. The CDR3 runs 14 residues. The CDR3 nucleotides read TGTGCCAGCAGTGAAAGTAAATTTCACTACGAGCAGTACTTC. Protein: CASSESKFHYEQYF.

The chain carries TRBV20-1 and TRBJ1-1; unclear D gene. The germline gives CDR1 DFQATT, CDR2 SNEGSKA (reference sequence). The CDR3 consists of 12 residues. Trimming shortened V by 3 bases and J by 4 bases, and 9 bases separated the two germline ends. DNA for the CDR3: TGCAGTGCTAGGGGTTCAGGCACTGAAGCTTTCTTT. It translates to CSARGSGTEAFF.